Following are 29 T cell receptor beta chains from one sample sequenced in a study of prognosis after radiotherapy for stage I lung cancer (dated by TCRdb to the early 2020s). The sequencer listed for this sample is Illumina HiSeq 3000. The TCR beta CDR3 region was amplified from genomic DNA by two rounds of multiplex PCR. In the first round of PCR, primers specific to each TRBV and TRBJ gene were used, and the primer sequences are filed in Chinese patent CN105087789A. The raw public data were reprocessed by TCRdb itself: fastp quality trimming at Q25, MiXCR clonotype calling, in-frame beta chains only. Rows merge per CDR3 protein into single entries with the most common DNA and genes. The sample data list some 20,000 distinct CDR3 sequences, and 35% to 50% of these were observed just once. Around 60% of the sample is taken by the ten largest. The sequencing here drew on PBMCs, taken before or after stereotactic body radiation therapy (not recorded which). The receptors originated from a donor older than 45 with non-small cell lung cancer.

In its sample, this clonotype was seen many times. J is TRBJ1-3 and V is TRBV19; TRBD1 agrees at 9 bases. Germline V gene data show CDR1 as LNHDA and CDR2 as SQIVND (reference sequence). The CDR3 length is 15 residues. The V and J ends lost 6 bases and 0 bases, in that order; junction bases with no gene match: 3. This CDR3 is CASRSQGASGNTIYF. The CDR3 region has the DNA TGTGCCAGTAGATCACAGGGGGCCTCTGGAAACACCATATATTTT.

This clonotype has ten or more counts. V usage is TRBV20-1 and J usage is TRBJ2-7, with a possible D match to TRBD1 (6 bases). The V gene's germline CDR1 is DFQATT and CDR2 SNEGSKA (reference sequence). The CDR3 contains 14 residues. Trimming cost V 1 base and J 4 bases, with 14 bases left between them. The CDR3 sequence: CSARAGSGDYEQYF. CDR3 in DNA: TGCAGTGCTAGAGCCGGGTCAGGGGATTACGAGCAGTACTTC.

Notes on this clonotype: The junction shows a germline mismatch at one end, possibly a read error. The V gene is TRBV28, the J gene TRBJ2-1; the D call may be TRBD1 or TRBD2 (5 bases each). The CDR3 has 13 amino acids. From germline, CDR1 is MDHEN and CDR2 SYDVKM. In DNA form, the CDR3 reads TGTGACAGCTGGCAGGGAGTGGGGCTTGAGCAGTTCTTC. This encodes CDSWQGVGLEQFF. The complete variable domain, with remaining parts taken from reference TRBV28 and TRBJ2-1, reads DVKVTQSSRYLVKRTGEKVFLECVQDMDHENMFWYRQDPGLGLRLIYFSYDVKMKEKGDIPEGYSVSREKKERFSLILESASTNQTSMYLCDSWQGVGLEQFFGPGTRLTVL.

This clonotype was seen many times. Written as DNA, the CDR3 is TGTGCCAGCAGCTTAGTAGGGGGACAGCCCCAGCATTTT. Translation gives CASSLVGGQPQHF. The J gene is TRBJ1-5, the V gene TRBV7-2; D might be TRBD1 (6 bases). The CDR3 is made up of 13 amino acids. V shed 1 base and J shed 7 bases, with 8 bases lying between them. Germline-derived CDR1 and CDR2 are SGHTA and FQGNSA.

This clonotype was detected a few times. A read error may be the cause here, since a much bigger clone is one base away. The chain has TRBV10-3 and TRBJ2-3, with TRBD2 matching over 9 bases. CDR1 is ENHRY and CDR2 is SYGVKD in the germline V gene. The CDR3 loop spans 13 amino acids. The DNA of the CDR3 is TGTGCCAGCGGGACTAGCTCCACAGATGCGCAGTATTTT. This codes for CASGTSSTDAQYF.

In its sample, this clonotype was seen many times. V is TRBV20-1 and J is TRBJ2-3, with TRBD2 identical over 10 bases. The CDR3 has 15 amino acids. The J segment lost 3 bases and the V segment lost 5 bases, leaving 8 bases of the junction unmatched. Germline V gene data show CDR1 as DFQATT and CDR2 as SNEGSKA (reference sequence). This chain's CDR3 is CSAASPSGSTDTQYF. The CDR3 nucleotides are TGCAGTGCTGCCTCCCCTAGCGGGAGTACAGATACGCAGTATTTT.

This sequence joins TRBV6-1 and TRBJ1-1; D call uncertain. Germline CDR1 and CDR2: MNHNS and SASEGT. With 5 bases removed from V and 1 base from J, the gap between germline ends came to 11 bases. The CDR3 loop spans 14 amino acids. The CDR3, as DNA: TGTGCCAGCAGTCCATTGGTGGGGAACACTGAAGCTTTCTTT. Protein: CASSPLVGNTEAFF.

The chain employs TRBV2 and TRBJ2-7, with unresolved D. V was pared by 6 bases and J by 5 bases, with 14 bases between. This CDR3 region has 13 residues. Germline V gene sequence: CDR1 SNHLY, CDR2 FYNNEI. The CDR3 here is CASRGRPDNEQYF. The CDR3 nucleotides read TGTGCCAGCAGGGGCCGGCCAGATAACGAGCAGTACTTC.

This clonotype was found many times. The rearrangement uses TRBV19 and TRBJ2-1; the match to TRBD2 covers 11 bases. Germline V gives CDR1 LNHDA, CDR2 SQIVND (reference sequence). The CDR3 runs to 14 residues. V lost 3 bases to trimming and J lost 8 bases; unmatched junction nucleotides: 3. The CDR3 coding sequence is TGTGCCAGTAGTATTAGGACTAGCGGGCATGAGCAGTTCTTC. It yields the protein CASSIRTSGHEQFF.

The J gene is TRBJ2-5, the V gene TRBV6-2 or TRBV6-3; D gene uncertain. Germline CDR1 MNHEY, CDR2 SVGEGT. The CDR3 is 10 residues long. Trimming shortened V by 11 bases and J by 1 base, and 5 bases separated the two germline ends. This CDR3 reads CAAGQETQYF. CDR3 DNA sequence: TGTGCCGCCGGCCAAGAGACCCAGTACTTC.

This clonotype was found many times. J is TRBJ2-5 and V is TRBV6-1, with unresolved D. The CDR3 extends over 14 amino acids. Germline V CDR1 and CDR2: MNHNS, SASEGT. Trimming cost V 7 bases and J 7 bases, with 19 bases left between them. CDR3 in amino acids: CASTPDADLRTQYF. As DNA, the CDR3 is TGTGCCAGCACCCCAGACGCGGACCTCCGGACCCAGTACTTC.

The chain couples TRBV6-4 to TRBJ1-4; D unclear. With 5 bases removed from V and 0 bases from J, the gap between germline ends came to 7 bases. The CDR3 totals 14 residues. Germline lookup yields CDR1 MRHNA and CDR2 SNTAGT. CDR3 in DNA: TGTGCCAGCAGTCAACACACAACTAATGAAAAACTGTTTTTT. As protein: CASSQHTTNEKLFF.

Regarding this clonotype: A read error may explain this, as a much larger clone is one base away. The rearrangement uses TRBV24-1 and TRBJ2-5; the D gene is possibly TRBD1 (6 bases). CDR3 length: 16 amino acids. The V and J ends lost 3 bases and 1 base respectively, with 14 bases between them. From germline, CDR1 is KGHDR and CDR2 SFDVKD. The CDR3 reads CATSDTSGESQETQYF. The DNA of the CDR3 is TGTGCCACCAGTGATACTTCAGGGGAGTCCCAAGAGACCCAGTACTTC.

This clonotype was seen repeatedly, ten times or more. The V gene is TRBV7-9, the J gene TRBJ1-2; a weak D match, TRBD1 (5 bases). This CDR3 is built from 14 residues. Trimming took 5 bases from V and 3 from J, leaving 13 bases between them. Germline-derived CDR1 and CDR2 are SEHNR and FQNEAQ (reference sequence). CDR3 region: CASSGSGGDYGYTF. The CDR3 nucleotides read TGTGCCAGCAGCGGTAGTGGGGGAGACTATGGCTACACCTTC.

The chain carries TRBV29-1 and TRBJ2-3; 12 nucleotides match TRBD2. The V gene's germline CDR1 is SQVTM and CDR2 ANQGSEA. Unmatched junction bases numbered 4, after V lost 8 bases and J lost 10 bases. The CDR3 is 11 amino acids. The CDR3 region is CSLGLAGSQYF. DNA of the CDR3: TGCAGCTTGGGACTAGCGGGTTCGCAGTATTTT.

Ten or more counts support this clonotype. The V call is TRBV4-2, the J call TRBJ2-7, with D perhaps matching TRBD2 (7 bases). This CDR3 comprises 14 residues. CDR1 is LGHNA, CDR2 YNFKEQ, per germline. Between the trimmed V and J ends, which lost 4 bases and 5 bases, there was a span of 15 bases. CDR3 DNA: TGTGCCAGCAGCCGGGGAGGGGGGCAGGACGAGCAGTACTTC. Protein sequence: CASSRGGGQDEQYF.

Concerning this clonotype itself: One end of the junction is discordant with germline, which a read error may explain. This rearrangement joins TRBV12-3 or TRBV12-4 to TRBJ2-2, with D perhaps matching TRBD1 or TRBD2 (6 bases each). CDR3 length equals 15 residues. CDR3 sequence: CASRGTNLATGGLFF. DNA of the CDR3: TGTGCCAGCAGAGGGACAAACTTGGCCACCGGGGGGCTGTTTTTT.

The chain carries TRBV30 and TRBJ1-1; 7 positions match TRBD1. This CDR3 contains 13 residues. Unmatched junction bases numbered 4, after V lost 3 bases and J lost 3 bases. The germline CDR1 and CDR2 sequences are GTSNPN and SVGIG (reference sequence). The CDR3 protein is CAWRVDRDTEAFF. The CDR3 nucleotides are TGTGCCTGGAGAGTAGACAGGGACACTGAAGCTTTCTTT.

The sample holds many counts of this clonotype. The CDR3 loop is CASSRTANTGELFF. The CDR3 nucleotides read TGTGCCAGCAGCCGGACTGCGAACACCGGGGAGCTGTTTTTT. This chain connects TRBV6-1 to TRBJ2-2, with D perhaps matching TRBD2 (5 bases). Germline CDR1 and CDR2: MNHNS and SASEGT. This CDR3 region has 14 residues. V gave up 6 bases and J gave up 0 bases, with 8 bases separating them.

This clonotype was picked up many times. The chain recombines TRBV10-2 with TRBJ2-3, with TRBD1 as a possible D gene (5 bases). Germline V gene lookup returns CDR1 WSHSY and CDR2 SAAADI. CDR3 length equals 13 residues. V was cut by 8 bases and J by 2 bases, with 11 bases left in between. The CDR3 DNA follows: TGCGCCAGCGAACCGGACAACACAGATACGCAGTATTTT. This translates into CASEPDNTDTQYF.

Ten or more counts support this clonotype. This chain links TRBV7-2 with TRBJ2-4, with TRBD2 matching 9 bases. The germline CDR1 and CDR2 sequences are SGHTA and FQGNSA. The V gene end was trimmed by 1 base and the J gene end by 6 bases; junction bases not matched to a gene: 13. The CDR3 has 18 amino acids. The CDR3: CASSLGGLAGRRGNIQYF. Written as DNA, the CDR3 is TGTGCCAGCAGCTTAGGAGGCCTAGCGGGAAGGAGGGGAAACATTCAGTACTTC.

This clonotype was seen repeatedly, ten times or more. The J gene is TRBJ1-2, the V gene TRBV4-3; no reliable D call. The CDR3 runs 14 residues. Germline V gene lookup returns CDR1 LGHNA and CDR2 YSLEER. The V gene lost 0 bases and the J gene lost 6 bases, with 11 bases spanning the gap. The CDR3 DNA reads as TGCGCCAGCAGCCAAGATCAGAAAGGAAATGGCTACACCTTC. This translates into CASSQDQKGNGYTF.

With respect to this clonotype: It differs at one base from a far larger clone, so likely a read error. The gene calls are TRBV6-2 or TRBV6-3 and TRBJ2-7; D gene uncertain. This CDR3 contains 12 residues. The V and J ends lost 0 bases and 11 bases respectively, with 11 bases between them. CDR1 MNHEY and CDR2 SVGEGT come from the germline V gene. CDR3 loop: CASSYSVSGEYF. CDR3 sequence (DNA): TGTGCCAGCAGTTACTCGGTCTCTGGGGAGTACTTC.

This clonotype showed up many times. The chain links TRBV24-1 to TRBJ2-1; 9 positions match TRBD2. The CDR3 has 15 residues. Germline values: CDR1 KGHDR, CDR2 SFDVKD. Trimming removed 6 bases from V and 5 bases from J; junction bases left unmatched: 7. Written as DNA, the CDR3 is TGTGCCACCAGTTCTGAGGAGCGGGAGGACAATGAGCAGTTCTTC. It encodes CATSSEEREDNEQFF.

This clonotype was counted at least ten times. The chain joins TRBV20-1 to TRBJ2-1, with D possibly called TRBD1 or TRBD2 (6 bases each). Trimming removed 5 bases at V and 9 bases at J, with 17 bases between. The CDR3 consists of 13 residues. Germline V lookup: CDR1 DFQATT, CDR2 SNEGSKA (reference sequence). CDR3 residues: CSALRGGLSEQFF. In nucleotides, the CDR3 is TGCAGTGCTCTTCGTGGGGGGCTGAGTGAGCAGTTCTTC.

This clonotype has more than one count but fewer than ten. The chain is built from TRBV6-1 and TRBJ2-7; D is unclear. The CDR3 spans 14 residues. Germline loops: CDR1 MNHNS, CDR2 SASEGT. Trimming shortened V by 3 bases and J by 0 bases, and 9 bases separated the two germline ends. The chain's CDR3 is CASSEAESSYEQYF. The CDR3 DNA reads as TGTGCCAGCAGTGAGGCGGAGAGCTCCTACGAGCAGTACTTC.

The chain uses TRBV6-2 or TRBV6-3 and TRBJ1-6; D unresolved. The CDR3 runs 13 residues. The germline gives CDR1 MNHEY, CDR2 SVGEGT. Trimming pared 7 bases from V and 10 bases from J, leaving 14 bases between. Here the CDR3 DNA reads TGTGCCAGCACCCACGGGGTTGACTCACCCCTCCACTTT. Translating it yields CASTHGVDSPLHF.

The V and J genes are TRBV6-5 and TRBJ1-6; no definite D call. Germline V lookup: CDR1 MNHEY, CDR2 SVGAGI. The CDR3 has 15 residues. V shed 2 bases and J shed 7 bases, with 12 bases lying between them. CDR3 residues: CASSYVPLLNSPLHF. The CDR3 DNA follows: TGTGCCAGCAGTTACGTCCCACTACTGAATTCACCCCTCCACTTT.

This clonotype was detected many times. J is TRBJ1-3 and V is TRBV6-1; 7 bases align to TRBD1. The V gene's germline CDR1 is MNHNS and CDR2 SASEGT. CDR3 size: 14 residues. Germline trimming cut 11 bases from V and 2 bases from J; bases unmatched to any gene: 9. The CDR3 sequence: CAGQQGQTGNTIYF. The CDR3 DNA reads TGTGCCGGACAACAGGGGCAAACTGGAAACACCATATATTTT.